Listed below are T cell receptor beta chains from one sample, sequenced in a study of T-cell reconstitution after alpha-beta-depleted transplantation in children. Each CDR3 protein gets one entry after TCRdb re-called the PCR reads with MiXCR. Of under 750,000 distinct CDR3 sequences listed, about 21% were seen once; the top ten hold roughly 15%. The sample was PBMCs, mostly from graft donor cells, taken 360 days after TCRalphabeta/CD19-depleted stem cell transplant. These receptors all come from a boy under three years old who had a stem cell transplant for acute myeloid leukemia, so the T cells may come from the graft donor. Each CDR3 is given with its conserved first and last residue. The order of the fields is V gene, J gene, D gene, clone size, CDR3 DNA, CDR3 protein. D genes are given only for firm matches. Only part of the rows carry a size: once, few, many, or a class if the clone is expanded.

>TRBV27|TRBJ2-2|-|-
TGTGCCAGCAGGGGACAAAGGACCGGGGAGCTGTTTTTT
CASRGQRTGELFF
>TRBV15|TRBJ2-2|-|-
TGTGCCACCAGCAGAGATCCCAAAAACACCGGGGAGCTGTTTTTT
CATSRDPKNTGELFF
>TRBV12-3/TRBV12-4|TRBJ2-5|-|-
TGTGCCAGCAGTTTACGTCGGCCAGTGGAGCAAGAGACCCAGTACTTC
CASSLRRPVEQETQYF
>TRBV10-3|TRBJ2-5|TRBD2|once
TGTGCCATCAGTGCCGGACTAGCGGGGGGTTTACAAGAGACCCAGTACTTC
CAISAGLAGGLQETQYF
>TRBV6-9|TRBJ1-1|-|-
TGTGCCAGCAGTTATCCATTGGGGGCTTTCTTT
CASSYPLGAFF
>TRBV6-4|TRBJ2-1|-|-
TGTGCCAGCAGTGACGCACGGGATAATGAGCAGTTCTTC
CASSDARDNEQFF
>TRBV11-2|TRBJ2-5|-|once
TGTGCCAGCAGTCCCTCGTGGGGCCTTAAAAAGGAGACCCAGTACTTC
CASSPSWGLKKETQYF
>TRBV7-2|TRBJ2-7|TRBD1|many
TGTGCCAGCAGCTTACTCGGGACAGAGGACGAGCAGTACTTC
CASSLLGTEDEQYF
>TRBV7-6|TRBJ2-7|-|few
TGTGCCAGCAGCTTACAGGGCAACTACGAGCAGTACTTC
CASSLQGNYEQYF
>TRBV4-3|TRBJ1-1|-|-
TGCGCCAGCAGCCCGTGGACGGAGGGGGACACTGAAGCTTTCTTT
CASSPWTEGDTEAFF
>TRBV7-9|TRBJ1-2|TRBD1|many
TGTGCCGTAGACGGACAGGGCTATGGCTACACCTTC
CAVDGQGYGYTF
>TRBV20-1|TRBJ2-7|-|once
TGCAGTGGTCCTGGACAGACTCCCTACGAGCAGTACTTC
CSGPGQTPYEQYF
>TRBV15|TRBJ1-1|-|many
TGTGCCACCAGCACTGGAGGAACTGAAGCTTTCTTT
CATSTGGTEAFF
>TRBV15|TRBJ2-1|-|many
TGTGCCATCGGGGAAGCCTACAATGAGCAGTTCTTC
CAIGEAYNEQFF
>TRBV29-1|TRBJ2-1|-|many
TGCAGCACGTTAATCTTTGAATACAATGAGCAGTTCTTC
CSTLIFEYNEQFF
>TRBV5-6|TRBJ2-3|-|few
TGTGCCAGCAGCTCCGGGACACCAAATACGCAGTATTTT
CASSSGTPNTQYF
>TRBV28|TRBJ1-4|-|-
TGTGCCAGCAACGCACAGATAACTAATGAAAAACTGTTTTTT
CASNAQITNEKLFF
>TRBV20-1|TRBJ2-5|-|many
TGCAGTGCTAAAGCCGGGGACTCCAGCCAAGAGACCCAGTACTTC
CSAKAGDSSQETQYF
>TRBV9|TRBJ2-2|TRBD1|-
TGTGCCAGTCAAGGGGGCGCGGAAACCGGGGAGCTGTTTTTT
CASQGGAETGELFF
>TRBV6-1|TRBJ2-2|TRBD2|-
TGTGCCAGCAATGAGGGAGGGCCGTTCGGGGAGCTGTTTTTT
CASNEGGPFGELFF
>TRBV18|TRBJ2-2|-|few
TGTGCCAGCTCACCACAGAAGTATTCCGGGGAGCTGTTTTTT
CASSPQKYSGELFF
>TRBV12-3/TRBV12-4|TRBJ2-3|TRBD2|-
TGTGCCAGCAGCAATCTAGCGGGTAGGGCAGATACGCAGTATTTT
CASSNLAGRADTQYF
>TRBV6-1|TRBJ1-6|-|-
TGTGCCAGCAGAGGGGGACGCGCTAATTCACCCCTCCACTTT
CASRGGRANSPLHF
>TRBV6-2/TRBV6-3|TRBJ2-5|TRBD1|few
TGTGCCAGCAGTTACACAGGGGGTCGGGAGACCCAGTACTTC
CASSYTGGRETQYF
>TRBV2|TRBJ2-1|TRBD2|-
TGTGCCAGCAGTGGAAACGGACTAGCCCCGAATGAGCAGTTCTTC
CASSGNGLAPNEQFF
>TRBV20-1|TRBJ2-3|-|many
TGCAGTGCAAGACTAGGTTTCGATACGCAGTATTTT
CSARLGFDTQYF
>TRBV20-1|TRBJ2-1|-|-
TGCAGTGCTAGAACGCCCGGGGCAGCCCGGACCTACAATGAGCAGTTCTTC
CSARTPGAARTYNEQFF
>TRBV28|TRBJ2-5|-|many
TGTGCCAGCAGTTTAGGCCTCATGGGGGGGACCCAGTACTTC
CASSLGLMGGTQYF
>TRBV5-1|TRBJ2-2|-|-
TGCGCCAGCAGCTTGGAGCGGCTCCCGAACAGCGGGGAGCTGTTTTTT
CASSLERLPNSGELFF